This TCR beta chain was documented in a study of OX40 agonist ivuxolimab in advanced cancers. In the case of this clone: Its cognate antigen is unknown.

TCRdb's table, derived via immunoSEQ multiplex PCR, lists solely in-frame clones and lacks some. This table holds about 60,000 clones, roughly 93% found once. Germline V gene sequence: CDR1 LNHDA, CDR2 SQIVND (reference sequence). The length of the CDR3 is 15 residues. With 3 bases removed from V and 5 bases from J, the gap between germline ends came to 16 bases. Study conclusions and caveats: Researchers report that CD8+ T cells had, on average, more expanded clones than CD4+. Both blood CD4+ and CD8+ T cells showed clonal growth by week 6 at 0.1 to 3.0 mg/kg.

The source was CD4+ or CD8+ T cells sorted from blood, collected in a trial of the OX40 agonist ivuxolimab. The V and J genes are TRBV19 and TRBJ1-1; TRBD1 might be the D (5 bases). This TCR came from an adult with an advanced solid tumor such as melanoma, head and neck, liver or kidney cancer. CDR3: CASSIDSRRDTEAFF. The CDR3 bases are TGTGCCAGTAGTATTGACAGCCGCAGAGATACTGAAGCTTTCTTT.